The present TCR beta chain was sequenced within a study of Ad26.COV2.S vaccination and SARS-CoV-2 variants. Study information: Administration of Ad26.COV2.S was intramuscular, either once or twice 56 days apart. Study-level points and caveats: Reports say spike-specific CD8+ and CD4+ T cell responses covered substantial breadth after vaccination.

As to this clone: The antigen remains unidentified.

The method was immunoSEQ multiplex PCR; TCRdb's version includes in-frame clones alone and lacks a portion of them. The sample records 350,000 to 400,000 clones, roughly nine tenths being singletons. As to treatment: some 19 received Ad26.COV2.S at low or high dose, single or two shots; 5 received placebo; per-sample allocation not given. The samples date from day 63 after the first vaccine or placebo injection. Material: peripheral blood, obtained in a trial of Ad26.COV2.S vaccine versus placebo. The sequence came from a person between 18 and 60 years old who received the Ad26.COV2.S COVID-19 vaccine or a placebo.

CDR3 protein: CASSQDLFYEQYF. For the CDR3, the DNA is TGCGCCAGCAGCCAAGATCTATTCTACGAGCAGTACTTC. The rearrangement joins TRBV4-1 to TRBJ2-7; D not certain. The germline V gene encodes CDR1 MGHRA and CDR2 YSYEKL. The CDR3 consists of 13 residues. The V and J ends lost 0 bases and 3 bases respectively, with 6 bases between them.